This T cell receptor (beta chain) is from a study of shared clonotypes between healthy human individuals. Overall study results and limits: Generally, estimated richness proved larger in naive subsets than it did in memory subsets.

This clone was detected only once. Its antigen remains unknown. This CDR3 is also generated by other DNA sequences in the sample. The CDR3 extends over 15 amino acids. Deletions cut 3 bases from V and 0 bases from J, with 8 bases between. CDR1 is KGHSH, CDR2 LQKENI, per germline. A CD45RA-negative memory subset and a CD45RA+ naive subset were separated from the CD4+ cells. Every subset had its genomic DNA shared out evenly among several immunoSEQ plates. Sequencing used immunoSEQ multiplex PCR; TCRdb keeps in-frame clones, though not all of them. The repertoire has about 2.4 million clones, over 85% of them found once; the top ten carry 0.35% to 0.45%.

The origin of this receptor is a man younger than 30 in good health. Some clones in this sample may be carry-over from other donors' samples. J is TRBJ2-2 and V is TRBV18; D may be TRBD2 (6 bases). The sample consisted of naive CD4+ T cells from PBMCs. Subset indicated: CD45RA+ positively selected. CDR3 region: CASSPGLANTGELFF. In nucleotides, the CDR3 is TGTGCCAGCTCACCGGGACTGGCGAACACCGGGGAGCTGTTTTTT.